Following are 30 T cell receptor beta chains from one sample sequenced in a study of cytomegalovirus exposure and HLA in healthy donors. The PCR made use of 60 Vbeta and 13 Jbeta primers. Only in-frame clones appear in the TCRdb table, and some are missing; sequencing was by immunoSEQ multiplex PCR. Of roughly 86,000 clones listed, 75% to 80% are singletons. Source material: PBMCs. These receptors all stem from a female donor in good health and CMV-seronegative.

CDR3 residues: CASSYSWASDRAGYTF. Written as DNA, the CDR3 is TGTGCCAGCAGTTACTCTTGGGCTTCGGACAGGGCTGGCTACACCTTC. The chain is built from TRBV6-5 and TRBJ1-2; 8 bases match TRBD1. V gave up 0 bases and J gave up 7 bases; unmatched junction bases: 10. Germline assignment: CDR1 MNHEY and CDR2 SVGAGI. The CDR3 consists of 16 residues.

V is TRBV27 and J is TRBJ2-7, with 8 bases matching TRBD1. CDR1 is MNHEY and CDR2 is SMNVEV in the germline V gene (reference sequence). The CDR3 totals 18 residues. The ends lost 3 bases at V and 2 bases at J; junction bases unmatched: 15. The CDR3 DNA reads TGTGCCAGCAGTTTCGGAGGCCTAGTAGGACAGGGACCCTACGAGCAGTACTTC. Residues: CASSFGGLVGQGPYEQYF.

The gene calls are TRBV9 and TRBJ1-2; no clear D gene. The length of the CDR3 is 15 residues. The germline CDR1 and CDR2 sequences are SGDLS and YYNGEE. The V and J ends lost 2 bases and 6 bases respectively, with 17 bases between them. The CDR3: CASSVGGRKGDGYTF. The CDR3 region has the DNA TGTGCCAGCAGCGTCGGAGGCCGGAAAGGAGATGGCTACACCTTC. Full variable domain (remainder filled in from reference TRBV9 and TRBJ1-2): DSGVTQTPKHLITATGQRVTLRCSPRSGDLSVYWYQQSLDQGLQFLIQYYNGEERAKGNILERFSAQQFPDLHSELNLSSLELGDSALYFCASSVGGRKGDGYTFGSGTRLTVV.

The chain carries TRBV27 and TRBJ1-1, with D perhaps matching TRBD1 (5 bases). CDR1 is MNHEY and CDR2 is SMNVEV in the germline V gene (reference sequence). Trimming removed 1 base at V and 4 bases at J, with 10 bases between. The CDR3 loop spans 14 amino acids. The CDR3 protein is CASSLLGGSTEAFF. Written as DNA, the CDR3 is TGTGCCAGCAGTTTATTGGGGGGATCCACTGAAGCTTTCTTT.

This clone was seen a handful of times. This chain links TRBV10-1 with TRBJ2-2; 9 bases line up with TRBD1. CDR1 and CDR2 (germline): WNHNN, SYGVQD (reference sequence). J gave up 3 bases and V 4 bases, and 6 bases lay outside the gene matches. The CDR3 consists of 16 residues. In DNA, the CDR3 is TGCGCCAGCAGTGCTCGGACAGGGGTAGACACCGGGGAGCTGTTTTTT. Protein: CASSARTGVDTGELFF.

This clone was counted once. The chain carries TRBV7-2 and TRBJ2-1; 11 nucleotides align to TRBD2. The junction had 4 bases not matched to a gene; V was cut back by 2 bases and J by 7 bases. The germline CDR1 and CDR2 sequences are SGHTA and FQGNSA. The CDR3 spans 15 residues. CDR3 nucleotide sequence: TGTGCCAGCAGCTTACAACTAGCGGGAGCAAATGAGCAGTTCTTC. Its translation is CASSLQLAGANEQFF.

This clone was seen a single time. The chain carries TRBV30 and TRBJ1-2; D is ambiguous. Germline loops: CDR1 GTSNPN, CDR2 SVGIG (reference sequence). V was pared by 0 bases and J by 5 bases, with 13 bases between. This CDR3 spans 14 amino acids. The CDR3 sequence: CAWSVGQAGYGYTF. The CDR3, as DNA: TGTGCCTGGAGTGTAGGCCAGGCTGGTTATGGCTACACCTTC.

The chain recombines TRBV7-8 with TRBJ2-7; D is possibly TRBD1 (6 bases). V lost 5 bases to trimming and J lost 2 bases, with 22 bases between them. The CDR3 has 17 residues. Germline V gene lookup returns CDR1 SGHVS and CDR2 FQNEAQ. CDR3 bases: TGTGCCAGCAGCCCCGGACAGAGGGGCTTCTCTACCTACGAGCAGTACTTC. Amino acids: CASSPGQRGFSTYEQYF.

This rearrangement joins TRBV29-1 to TRBJ2-5, with D perhaps TRBD1 (7 bases). The V end was cut by 8 bases, the J end by 4 bases, with 14 bases between. This CDR3 is built from 12 residues. CDR1 is SQVTM and CDR2 is ANQGSEA in the germline V gene. The CDR3 loop reads CSTNRGGETQYF. The CDR3, as DNA: TGCAGCACCAACAGGGGAGGAGAGACCCAGTACTTC. Full variable domain (missing parts from reference TRBV29-1 and TRBJ2-5): SAVISQKPSRDICQRGTSLTIQCQVDSQVTMMFWYRQQPGQSLTLIATANQGSEATYESGFVIDKFPISRPNLTFSTLTVSNMSPEDSSIYLCSTNRGGETQYFGPGTRLLVL.

CDR3 coding DNA: TGCAGCGTTGAAGAGTCGCTTGGAGCGGGAGGCCTTGGTGAGCAGTTCTTC. It translates to CSVEESLGAGGLGEQFF. The rearrangement uses TRBV29-1 and TRBJ2-1, with 9 bases lining up with TRBD2. J gave up 9 bases and V 0 bases, and 15 bases lay outside the gene matches. CDR1 and CDR2 (germline): SQVTM, ANQGSEA. This CDR3 is built from 17 residues.

This chain uses TRBV15 with TRBJ1-5; perhaps TRBD1 as D (6 bases). The CDR3 covers 18 residues. Germline V CDR1 and CDR2: LNHNV, YYDKDF (reference sequence). V lost 2 bases to trimming and J lost 0 bases, with 17 bases between them. CDR3 DNA sequence: TGTGCCACCAGCAGATCGACAGGATTTGGGAATAGCAATCAGCCCCAGCATTTT. It codes for CATSRSTGFGNSNQPQHF.

V gene TRBV28 combines with J gene TRBJ2-7; D possibly corresponds to TRBD2 (6 bases). CDR1 is MDHEN and CDR2 is SYDVKM in the germline V gene. The CDR3 is 15 residues long. V was clipped by 3 bases and J by 4 bases, with 16 bases between them. This CDR3 reads CASSLATGLSYEQYF. The CDR3 DNA reads as TGTGCCAGCAGTTTGGCAACGGGACTGTCATACGAGCAGTACTTC.

The rearrangement joins TRBV7-9 to TRBJ1-6; 7 bases line up with TRBD1. V was clipped by 5 bases and J by 10 bases; unmatched bases: 11. CDR1 is SEHNR and CDR2 is FQNEAQ in the germline V gene (reference sequence). CDR3 length: 15 amino acids. The CDR3 coding sequence is TGTGCCAGCAGCCCAACGACAGGGCTATACTCACCCCTCCACTTT. Encoded protein: CASSPTTGLYSPLHF.

The CDR3 nucleotides read TGTGCCATCAGTGATTGGACAGGGAGCGCTTTGGGCTATGGCTACACCTTC. Translation: CAISDWTGSALGYGYTF. V gene TRBV10-3 combines with J gene TRBJ1-2, with 8 bases fitting TRBD1. The CDR3 has 17 amino acids. Losses at the gene ends were 3 bases for V and 4 bases for J; bases not matched to a gene: 13. Germline CDR1 is ENHRY and CDR2 is SYGVKD.

The genes are TRBV19 and TRBJ1-1; the match to TRBD1 covers 9 bases. The junction had 9 bases not matched to a gene; V was cut back by 7 bases and J by 6 bases. The length of the CDR3 is 14 residues. In germline, CDR1 is LNHDA, CDR2 SQIVND (reference sequence). CDR3 DNA sequence: TGTGCCAGTATTTCGGACAGGGGCAGGTCTGAAGCTTTCTTT. Protein sequence: CASISDRGRSEAFF. The full variable domain, completed using reference TRBV19 and TRBJ1-1, is DGGITQSPKYLFRKEGQNVTLSCEQNLNHDAMYWYRQDPGQGLRLIYYSQIVNDFQKGDIAEGYSVSREKKESFPLTVTSAQKNPTAFYLCASISDRGRSEAFFGQGTRLTVV.

V gene TRBV19 combines with J gene TRBJ2-3, with TRBD2 matching over 8 bases. J was trimmed by 2 bases and V by 7 bases; bases with no gene match: 11. This CDR3 has 16 amino acids. Germline V gene lookup returns CDR1 LNHDA and CDR2 SQIVND (reference sequence). The CDR3, as DNA: TGTGCCAGTACCCCTGAGGCGGGGGGCTACACAGATACGCAGTATTTT. The encoded protein is CASTPEAGGYTDTQYF.

The chain has TRBV15 and TRBJ2-1; 8 nucleotides line up with TRBD2. Germline CDR1 is LNHNV and CDR2 is YYDKDF (reference sequence). The CDR3 is made up of 16 amino acids. V shed 0 bases, J shed 8 bases, and the junction held 9 bases outside the gene matches. CDR3 in DNA: TGTGCCACCAGCAGAGATTGGGGACTAGTGCTCGATGAGCAGTTCTTC. Translating it yields CATSRDWGLVLDEQFF.

This clone has only one observation. The V and J genes are TRBV19 and TRBJ1-5; tentative D call: TRBD1 (6 bases). The CDR3 has 15 amino acids. V was shortened by 5 bases and J by 1 base, with 12 bases between the two germline ends. Germline loops: CDR1 LNHDA, CDR2 SQIVND (reference sequence). This CDR3 reads CASSRYRDSNQPQHF. The CDR3 DNA reads as TGTGCCAGTAGTCGGTACAGGGACAGCAATCAGCCCCAGCATTTT.

The J gene is TRBJ1-5, the V gene TRBV18, with D uncertain. The germline CDR1 and CDR2 sequences are KGHSH and LQKENI. Between the trimmed V and J ends, which lost 0 bases and 5 bases, there was a span of 8 bases. This CDR3 has 14 amino acids. The CDR3 coding sequence is TGTGCCAGCTCACCACCGCGGGGTGATCAGCCCCAGCATTTT. The encoded protein is CASSPPRGDQPQHF. The full variable domain, completed using reference TRBV18 and TRBJ1-5, is NAGVMQNPRHLVRRRGQEARLRCSPMKGHSHVYWYRQLPEEGLKFMVYLQKENIIDESGMPKERFSAEFPKEGPSILRIQQVVRGDSAAYFCASSPPRGDQPQHFGDGTRLSIL.

CDR3 in amino acids: CASLGQGASYEQYF. CDR3 in DNA: TGTGCCAGCCTGGGGCAGGGGGCCTCCTACGAGCAGTACTTC. The chain has TRBV2 and TRBJ2-7; 8 bases match TRBD1. Germline loops: CDR1 SNHLY, CDR2 FYNNEI. The CDR3 covers 14 residues. The V segment lost 8 bases and the J segment 0 bases; nucleotides outside the gene matches: 6.

The chain carries TRBV7-2 and TRBJ2-1, with D possibly TRBD2 on 6 matching bases. Germline values: CDR1 SGHTA, CDR2 FQGNSA. Trimming removed 6 bases from V and 10 bases from J, with 13 bases in between. The CDR3 has 12 amino acids. CDR3 bases: TGTGCCAGCAGGCGGGACTCCCGCGAGCAGTTCTTC. It codes for CASRRDSREQFF.

The rearrangement joins TRBV5-5 to TRBJ2-1, with 11 nucleotides matching TRBD2. V shed 6 bases and J 7 bases; nucleotides not matched to a gene: 9. Germline lookup yields CDR1 SGHKS and CDR2 YYEKEE (reference sequence). The CDR3 has 15 residues. This CDR3 is CASIAGLAGGNEQFF. The CDR3 region has the DNA TGTGCCAGCATCGCGGGGCTAGCGGGAGGTAATGAGCAGTTCTTC.

The rearrangement uses TRBV19 and TRBJ1-1; no definite D call. This CDR3 is built from 16 residues. CDR1 is LNHDA, CDR2 SQIVND, per germline (reference sequence). V gave up 3 bases and J gave up 2 bases, with 16 bases separating them. CDR3 protein: CASSIIAGLINTEAFF. The CDR3 DNA follows: TGTGCCAGTAGTATTATTGCAGGACTTATAAACACTGAAGCTTTCTTT.

This chain uses TRBV6-1 with TRBJ1-4; 7 bases agree with TRBD1. With V trimmed by 5 bases and J by 8 bases, 8 bases remained unmatched. Germline assignment: CDR1 MNHNS and CDR2 SASEGT. CDR3 length equals 14 residues. The DNA for the CDR3 is TGTGCCAGCAGTACCACAGGGGTAGGGGAAAAACTGTTTTTT. Encoded protein: CASSTTGVGEKLFF.

This rearrangement joins TRBV18 to TRBJ1-4; 7 bases align to TRBD1. There are 16 residues in the CDR3. Germline CDR1 reads KGHSH; CDR2 reads LQKENI. The trim removed 4 bases at V and 3 bases at J, leaving 8 bases unmatched. The CDR3 region is CASSLRTGSANEKLFF. CDR3 nucleotide sequence: TGTGCCAGCTCACTCAGGACAGGATCGGCTAATGAAAAACTGTTTTTT.

The rearrangement links TRBV7-2 to TRBJ1-1; no clear D gene. CDR3 length: 13 amino acids. V was pared by 4 bases and J by 1 base, with 7 bases between. Germline loops: CDR1 SGHTA, CDR2 FQGNSA. Here the CDR3 DNA reads TGTGCCAGCAGCTCTATCGAGAACACTGAAGCTTTCTTT. Its translation is CASSSIENTEAFF.

V usage is TRBV9 and J usage is TRBJ2-1; 10 bases map to TRBD2. The ends lost 0 bases at V and 6 bases at J; junction bases unmatched: 3. The CDR3 has 15 amino acids. Germline V gene data show CDR1 as SGDLS and CDR2 as YYNGEE. The CDR3 coding sequence is TGTGCCAGCAGCGTAGGATCTAGCGGGGGCAATGAGCAGTTCTTC. This translates into CASSVGSSGGNEQFF.

The chain combines TRBV4-2 with TRBJ2-1, with 9 nucleotides matching TRBD2. Germline CDR1 is LGHNA and CDR2 is YNFKEQ. V lost 1 base to trimming and J lost 4 bases; unmatched junction nucleotides: 2. CDR3 length equals 15 residues. CDR3 DNA: TGTGCCAGCAGCCAAGTAGCGGGGGCTTACAATGAGCAGTTCTTC. It is translated as CASSQVAGAYNEQFF.

This rearrangement joins TRBV28 to TRBJ1-5; TRBD1 might be the D (6 bases). V was cut by 5 bases and J by 4 bases, with 21 bases left in between. Per the germline V gene, CDR1 is MDHEN and CDR2 is SYDVKM. The CDR3 length is 17 residues. The CDR3 loop is CASSPPFLTGKNQPQHF. The CDR3, as DNA: TGTGCCAGCAGTCCTCCCTTTCTTACAGGGAAGAATCAGCCCCAGCATTTT.

The sample holds a few counts of this clone. The chain combines TRBV10-3 with TRBJ1-6; TRBD1 matches 7 bases. Germline V CDR1 and CDR2: ENHRY, SYGVKD. With V trimmed by 10 bases and J by 6 bases, 6 bases remained unmatched. The CDR3 covers 13 residues. The CDR3 is CATTRDSNSPLHF. The CDR3 region has the DNA TGTGCCACCACCCGGGACAGTAATTCACCCCTCCACTTT.